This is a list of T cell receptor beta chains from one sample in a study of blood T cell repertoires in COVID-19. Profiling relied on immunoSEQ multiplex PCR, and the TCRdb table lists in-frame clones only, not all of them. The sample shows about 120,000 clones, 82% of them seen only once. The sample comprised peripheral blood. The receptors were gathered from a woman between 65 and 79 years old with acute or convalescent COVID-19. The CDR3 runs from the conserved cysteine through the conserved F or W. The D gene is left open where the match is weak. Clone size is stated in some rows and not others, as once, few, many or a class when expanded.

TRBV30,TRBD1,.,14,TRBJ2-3,TGTGCCTGGGGACAGGACTCCAGCACAGATACGCAGTATTTT,CAWGQDSSTDTQYF
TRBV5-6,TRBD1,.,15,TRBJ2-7,TGTGCCAGCCTCCTTGCCGGGACAGGGAACGGAGAGCAGTACTTC,CASLLAGTGNGEQYF
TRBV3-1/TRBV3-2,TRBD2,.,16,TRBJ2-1,TGTGCCAGCAGCCAAGACCTAGCGGGCCTATACAATGAGCAGTTCTTC,CASSQDLAGLYNEQFF
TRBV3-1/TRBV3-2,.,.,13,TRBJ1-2,TGTGCCAGCAGCCAAGCGCAGCGGGGCGGCTACACCTTC,CASSQAQRGGYTF
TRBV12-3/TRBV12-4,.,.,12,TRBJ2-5,TGTGCCAGCGCAAGTGGGGAGAAGACCCAGTACTTC,CASASGEKTQYF
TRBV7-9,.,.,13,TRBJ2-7,TGTGCCAGCAGCTTAGTTGACTTCGGGGAGCAGTACTTC,CASSLVDFGEQYF
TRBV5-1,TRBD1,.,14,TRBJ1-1,TGCGCCAGCAGAGTGGACAGGGGGTTGCCTGAAGCTTTCTTT,CASRVDRGLPEAFF
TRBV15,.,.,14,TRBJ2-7,TGTGCCACCAGCGGGCAGGTAGACGCCTACGAGCAGTACTTC,CATSGQVDAYEQYF
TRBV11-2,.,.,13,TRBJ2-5,TGTGCCAGCAGCTTAGATCGGAGGGACCCTGCGGACTTC,CASSLDRRDPADF
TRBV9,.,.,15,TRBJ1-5,TGTGCCAGCAGCGCTTTACCAGGGTTTGATCAGCCCCAGCATTTT,CASSALPGFDQPQHF
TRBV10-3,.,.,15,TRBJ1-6,TGTGCCATCAGGGGGGGGTTTACCTCTAATTCACCCCTCCACTTT,CAIRGGFTSNSPLHF
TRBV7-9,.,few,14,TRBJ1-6,TGTGCCAGCAGCTTCGGTCAGGATAATTCACCCCTCCACTTT,CASSFGQDNSPLHF
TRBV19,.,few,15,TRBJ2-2,TGTGCCAGTAGTATAGATCAAGGGGTTACCGGGGAGCTGTTTTTT,CASSIDQGVTGELFF
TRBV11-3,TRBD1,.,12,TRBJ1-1,TGTGCCAGCAGCCCGACAGGGCCTGAAGCTTTCTTT,CASSPTGPEAFF
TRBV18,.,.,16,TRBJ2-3,TGTGCCAGCTCACCATACAGGGTGAGCGGCACAGATACGCAGTATTTT,CASSPYRVSGTDTQYF
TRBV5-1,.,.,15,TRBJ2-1,TGCGCCAGCAGCTTGGTAAGGAGCTCCTACAATGAGCAGTTCTTC,CASSLVRSSYNEQFF
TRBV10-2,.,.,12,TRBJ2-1,TGCGCCAGCATAGAGCCGGGGAATGAGCAGTTCTTC,CASIEPGNEQFF
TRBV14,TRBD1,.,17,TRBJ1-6,TGTGCCAGCAGCCCCCGGGACAGGAGCTCCTATAATTCACCCCTCCACTTT,CASSPRDRSSYNSPLHF
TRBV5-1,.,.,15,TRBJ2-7,TGCGCCAGCAGCGTGACAGGCCTAGGTCCCCCCGAGCAGTACTTC,CASSVTGLGPPEQYF
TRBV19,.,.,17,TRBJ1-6,TGTGCCAGTAGTATAAAACAGGGCCTTCGGGATAATTCACCCCTCCACTTT,CASSIKQGLRDNSPLHF
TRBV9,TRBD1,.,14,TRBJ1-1,TGTGCCAGCAGCGAGGACAGGGGTAGAACTGAAGCTTTCTTT,CASSEDRGRTEAFF
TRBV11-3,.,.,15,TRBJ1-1,TGTGCCAGCAGCTTAGGGGGGCCCCGCAAAACTGAAGCTTTCTTT,CASSLGGPRKTEAFF
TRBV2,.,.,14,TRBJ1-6,TGTGCCAGCACCAGGGACGGACTAAATTCACCCCTCCACTTT,CASTRDGLNSPLHF
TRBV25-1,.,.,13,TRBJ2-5,TGTGCCAGCAGTGAGGTAGCTGTTGAGACCCAGTACTTC,CASSEVAVETQYF
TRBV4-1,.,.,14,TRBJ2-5,TGCGCCAGCAGCCAAGGCCAGGGTGTGGAGACCCAGTACTTC,CASSQGQGVETQYF
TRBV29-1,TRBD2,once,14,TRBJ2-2,TGCAGCGTTGAAGCGCTAGCGGACACCGGGGAGCTGTTTTTT,CSVEALADTGELFF